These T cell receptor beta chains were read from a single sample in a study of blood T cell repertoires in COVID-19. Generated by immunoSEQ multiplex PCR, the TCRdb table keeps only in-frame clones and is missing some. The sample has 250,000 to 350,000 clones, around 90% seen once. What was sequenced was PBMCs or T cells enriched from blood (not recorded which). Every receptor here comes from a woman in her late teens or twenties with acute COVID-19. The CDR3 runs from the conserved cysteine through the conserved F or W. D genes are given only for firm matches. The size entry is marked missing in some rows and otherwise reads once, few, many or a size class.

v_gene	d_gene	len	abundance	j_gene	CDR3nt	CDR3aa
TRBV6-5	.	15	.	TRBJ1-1	TGTGCCAGCAGTTACTTTCCCCCGGTGAACACTGAAGCTTTCTTT	CASSYFPPVNTEAFF
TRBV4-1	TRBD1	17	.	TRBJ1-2	TGCGCCAGCAGCCCCACCGGACAGGGCCGATCGAACTATGGCTACACCTTC	CASSPTGQGRSNYGYTF
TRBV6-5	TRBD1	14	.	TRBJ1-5	TGTGCCAGCAGGACGGGACAGTCCCCCCAGCCCCAGCATTTT	CASRTGQSPQPQHF
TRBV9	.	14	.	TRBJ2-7	TGTGCCAGCAGCGCTACAGGGAACTCCTACGAGCAGTACTTC	CASSATGNSYEQYF
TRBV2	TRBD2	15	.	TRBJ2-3	TGTGCCGGACGACTTAGCGGGAGGGACACAGATACGCAGTATTTT	CAGRLSGRDTDTQYF
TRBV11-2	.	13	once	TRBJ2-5	TGTGCCAGCAGCTTCTCTAGGGGAGGGACCCAGTACTTC	CASSFSRGGTQYF
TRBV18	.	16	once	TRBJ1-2	TGTGCCAGCTCACCGAGGTCTGAGGGCCAGGATGGAGGCTACACCTTC	CASSPRSEGQDGGYTF
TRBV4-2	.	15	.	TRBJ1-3	TGTGCCAGCAGCCGAGGTGCCTCCTCTGGAAACACCATATATTTT	CASSRGASSGNTIYF
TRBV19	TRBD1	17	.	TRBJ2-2	TGTGCCAGTAGTATGGACAGGGGGCGAAGGGGAACCGGGGAGCTGTTTTTT	CASSMDRGRRGTGELFF
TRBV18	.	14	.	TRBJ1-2	TGTGCCAGCTCAGAAGACAGGCGTCCCTATGGCTACACCTTC	CASSEDRRPYGYTF
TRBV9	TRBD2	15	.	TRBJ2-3	TGTGCCAGCAGCGTACTAGCGGGGGGCACAGATACGCAGTATTTT	CASSVLAGGTDTQYF
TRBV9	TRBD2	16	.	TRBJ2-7	TGTGCCAGCAGCGTAGGGACTAGCGAGAGCTCCTACGAGCAGTACTTC	CASSVGTSESSYEQYF
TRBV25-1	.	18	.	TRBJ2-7	TGTGCCAGCAGTGAATCTGGGTCGGAGGCTCCAAGCTCCTACGAGCAGTACTTC	CASSESGSEAPSSYEQYF
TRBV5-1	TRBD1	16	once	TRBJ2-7	TGCGCCAGCAGCTTGGGCCCACGGGACAGTAAATACGAGCAGTACTTC	CASSLGPRDSKYEQYF
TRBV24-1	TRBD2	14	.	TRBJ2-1	TGTGCCACCAGCCAAAGCGGGAGCAACAATGAGCAGTTCTTC	CATSQSGSNNEQFF
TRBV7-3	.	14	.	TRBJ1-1	TGTGCCAGCAGCTTAGGGATAGGGGCGAATGAAGCTTTCTTT	CASSLGIGANEAFF
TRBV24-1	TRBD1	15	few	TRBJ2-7	TGTGCCACCAGTGATTCCCGGACAGGGGGCTACGAGCAGTACTTC	CATSDSRTGGYEQYF